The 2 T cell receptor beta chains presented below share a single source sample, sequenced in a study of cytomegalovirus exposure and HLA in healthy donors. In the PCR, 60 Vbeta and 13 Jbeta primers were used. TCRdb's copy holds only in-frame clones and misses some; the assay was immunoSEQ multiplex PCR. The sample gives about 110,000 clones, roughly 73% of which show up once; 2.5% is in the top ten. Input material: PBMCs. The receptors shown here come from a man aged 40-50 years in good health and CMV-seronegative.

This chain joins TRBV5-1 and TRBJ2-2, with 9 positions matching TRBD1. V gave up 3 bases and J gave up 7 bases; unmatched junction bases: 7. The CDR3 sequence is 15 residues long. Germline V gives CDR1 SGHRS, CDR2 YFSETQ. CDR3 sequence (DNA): TGCGCCAGCAGCTCCTACAGGGGGCAAGGCGGGGAGCTGTTTTTT. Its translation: CASSSYRGQGGELFF.

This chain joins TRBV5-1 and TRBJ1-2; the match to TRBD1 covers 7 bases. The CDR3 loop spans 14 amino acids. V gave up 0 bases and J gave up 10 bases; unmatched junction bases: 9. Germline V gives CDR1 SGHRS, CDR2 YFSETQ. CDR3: CASSLDPGTAVYTF. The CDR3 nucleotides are TGCGCCAGCAGCTTGGATCCCGGGACAGCGGTCTACACCTTC. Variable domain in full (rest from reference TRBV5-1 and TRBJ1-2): KAGVTQTPRYLIKTRGQQVTLSCSPISGHRSVSWYQQTPGQGLQFLFEYFSETQRNKGNFPGRFSGRQFSNSRSEMNVSTLELGDSALYLCASSLDPGTAVYTFGSGTRLTVV.